A selection of T cell receptor beta chains follows, all from one sample in a study of molecular identifiers for immune sequencing clone quantification. Each CDR3 protein is one row after TCRdb ran MiXCR on the PCR reads. The sample lists 85,000 to 95,000 distinct CDR3 sequences, around 20% occurring once. The sequencing input was naive CD8+ T cells from blood, with Jurkat cell RNA spiked in. These TCRs come from a human donor in good health. Some libraries in this study had Jurkat cell RNA spiked in. Both conserved end residues are part of each CDR3. D genes are given only for firm matches. The listing skips clone size in some rows; elsewhere it reads once, few, many or a size class.

v_call	d_call	j_call	cdr3_length	clone_size	cdr3_nt	cdr3_aa
TRBV5-4	.	TRBJ2-5	11	many	TGTGCCAGCAGCTTCGAAGAGACCCAGTACTTC	CASSFEETQYF
TRBV15	.	TRBJ1-5	15	many	TGTGCCACCAGCAGAGATAAGGGACGCAATCAGCCCAAGCATTTT	CATSRDKGRNQPKHF
TRBV12-3/TRBV12-4	.	TRBJ2-3	15	many	TGTGCCAGCAGTTATTCAGGGGCTGTCACAGATACGCAGTATTTT	CASSYSGAVTDTQYF
TRBV5-5	.	TRBJ1-3	12	many	TGTGCCAGCAGCTACACTGGAAACACCATATATTTT	CASSYTGNTIYF
TRBV7-6	.	TRBJ2-7	15	.	TGTGCCAGCAGCTTAACCGACAGTCCGGGGCACGTGCAGTACTTC	CASSLTDSPGHVQYF
TRBV4-3	TRBD2	TRBJ2-7	15	.	TGCGCCAGCAGCCCGGGACTAGCGGAAACCTACGAGCAGTACTTC	CASSPGLAETYEQYF
TRBV2	.	TRBJ2-1	13	many	TGTGCCACCCGGGACACCTCCTACAATGAGCAGTTCTTC	CATRDTSYNEQFF
TRBV6-1	.	TRBJ1-2	17	once	TGTGCCAGCAGTGTGAGGCCCTCCGCGGTGACTAACTATGGCTACACCTTC	CASSVRPSAVTNYGYTF
TRBV5-4	TRBD2	TRBJ2-7	14	many	TGTGCCAGCAGCTTCTTAGCGGGAGTTCGCGAGCAGTACTTC	CASSFLAGVREQYF
TRBV21-1	.	TRBJ2-3	15	.	TGTGCCAGCAACCGACTAGCGGGGACCACAGATACGCAGTATTTT	CASNRLAGTTDTQYF
TRBV7-9	.	TRBJ2-1	15	many	TGTGCCAGCAGTCTCCTGGCGGTTTCCTACAATGAGCAGTTCTTC	CASSLLAVSYNEQFF
TRBV28	.	TRBJ2-3	15	.	TGTGCCAGCAGATTGTCGTGGGGGGTCGCAGATACGCAGTATTTT	CASRLSWGVADTQYF
TRBV28	TRBD1	TRBJ1-1	13	many	TGTGCCAGCTTCGACAGGGGGCAAGCTGAAGCTTTCTTT	CASFDRGQAEAFF
TRBV7-9	.	TRBJ2-7	17	many	TGTGCCAGCAGCTTAGCGAGGACCCATACTCCCTCCTACGAGCAGTACTTC	CASSLARTHTPSYEQYF
TRBV7-9	TRBD1	TRBJ1-1	15	.	TGTGCCAGCAGCTCCCCCGGTGAGACAGGGGGCCGAGCTTTCTTT	CASSSPGETGGRAFF
TRBV7-9	.	TRBJ2-7	14	many	TGTGCCAGCAGCTCCCACGGTTCATCCTACGAGCAGTACTTC	CASSSHGSSYEQYF
TRBV12-3/TRBV12-4	.	TRBJ2-7	14	many	TGTGCCAGCAGTTTTAATTCGGGCTCCTACGAGCAGTACTTC	CASSFNSGSYEQYF
TRBV19	TRBD1	TRBJ2-7	15	many	TGTGCCAGTAGTGCCGGGACAGGGGGCTGGTACGAGCAGTACTTC	CASSAGTGGWYEQYF
TRBV4-3	.	TRBJ1-5	17	many	TGCGCCAGCAGCCAAGATGTAGGACTTAATAGCAATCAGCCCCAGCATTTT	CASSQDVGLNSNQPQHF
TRBV7-9	TRBD1	TRBJ2-3	12	many	TGTGCCTTGGGACAGGACACAGATACGCAGTATTTT	CALGQDTDTQYF
TRBV2	.	TRBJ2-7	15	many	TGTGCCAGCGGGACCGCCCCGGGGGCACACTACGAGCAGTACTTC	CASGTAPGAHYEQYF
TRBV6-2/TRBV6-3	.	TRBJ2-7	13	once	TGTGTCAGCAAGTTGCGCCATTCCTACGAGCAGTACTTC	CVSKLRHSYEQYF
TRBV20-1	.	TRBJ1-1	12	many	TGCAGTGCTAGAGGGGGGAACACTGAAGCTTTCTTT	CSARGGNTEAFF
TRBV30	.	TRBJ2-7	13	many	TGTGCCTGGAGTGTTGCGGGGCCCTACGAGCAGTACTTC	CAWSVAGPYEQYF
TRBV6-2/TRBV6-3	.	TRBJ2-5	14	many	TGTGCCAGCAGTTACTCGGCCCCTCAAGAGACCCAGTACTTC	CASSYSAPQETQYF
TRBV19	.	TRBJ2-2	15	many	TGTGCCAGTAGTATAGGCCAACGGGGAACCGGGGAGCTGTTTTTT	CASSIGQRGTGELFF